This T cell receptor beta chain was sequenced for a study of T cell responses to AZD1222 COVID-19 vaccine. Notes on the study in general: Among the donors, most were white British and more were female, and clonal diversity was possibly underestimated. At baseline, seropositivity was found in only a handful of AZD1222 recipients. The peak T cell response came first, and repertoires were sampled only after it. Epitopes outside B.1.351 and B.1.1.7 mutated regions reportedly drew nearly half of spike TCRs.

TCRdb's copy holds only in-frame clones and misses some; the assay was immunoSEQ multiplex PCR. There are roughly 150,000 clones in the sample; around nine tenths occur only once, and around 5% lies in the top ten. A word on this clone: What it recognizes is unknown.

This TCR came from an adult in good health. The sample consisted of peripheral blood, taken on day 0 of AZD1222 vaccination.

The CDR3 bases are TGTGCCAGCAGTTTAGCTTTGGGGGAGCAGTTCTTC. Translated: CASSLALGEQFF. The rearrangement joins TRBV28 to TRBJ2-1; the D is unclear. CDR3 length equals 12 residues. Germline V gives CDR1 MDHEN, CDR2 SYDVKM. The V and J ends lost 2 bases and 10 bases respectively, with 9 bases between them.